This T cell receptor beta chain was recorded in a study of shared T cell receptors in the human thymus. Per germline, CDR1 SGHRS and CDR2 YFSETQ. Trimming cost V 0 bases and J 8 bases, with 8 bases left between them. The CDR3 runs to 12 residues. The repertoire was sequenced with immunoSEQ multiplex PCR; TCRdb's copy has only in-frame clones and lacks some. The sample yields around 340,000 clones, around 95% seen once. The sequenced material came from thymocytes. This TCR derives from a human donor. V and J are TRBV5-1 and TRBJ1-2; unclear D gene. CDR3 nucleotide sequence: TGCGCCAGCAGCTTGGACGGAGGGGGCTACACCTTC. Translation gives CASSLDGGGYTF.